This TCR beta chain came from a study of blood T cell repertoires in COVID-19. Across the whole study: Whether acute or convalescent, the COVID-19 samples came from the United States, Italy and Spain. T cells, B-cell-depleted T cells, or PBMCs supplied cDNA or gDNA.

In germline, CDR1 is SGDLS, CDR2 YYNGEE. Trimming took off 3 bases at V and 4 bases at J, with 25 bases between the two ends. This CDR3 is built from 18 residues. How the authors handled the data: Reference gene primer amplification in the assay estimated nucleated cell counts. Profiled with immunoSEQ multiplex PCR; TCRdb holds only in-frame clones, not every one. V and J calls and clone size follow that table, whereas D and trimming were derived from the DNA. The sample has 50,000 to 65,000 clones; roughly 88% are singletons. Material for sequencing was peripheral blood. The sequence was obtained from a human donor in a cohort sampled during active COVID-19. J is TRBJ1-2 and V is TRBV9, with D possibly being TRBD1 (6 bases). The CDR3 region is CASSGNRDERHEPYGYTF. The CDR3 region has the DNA TGTGCCAGCAGCGGAAACAGGGATGAACGCCATGAACCCTATGGCTACACCTTC.